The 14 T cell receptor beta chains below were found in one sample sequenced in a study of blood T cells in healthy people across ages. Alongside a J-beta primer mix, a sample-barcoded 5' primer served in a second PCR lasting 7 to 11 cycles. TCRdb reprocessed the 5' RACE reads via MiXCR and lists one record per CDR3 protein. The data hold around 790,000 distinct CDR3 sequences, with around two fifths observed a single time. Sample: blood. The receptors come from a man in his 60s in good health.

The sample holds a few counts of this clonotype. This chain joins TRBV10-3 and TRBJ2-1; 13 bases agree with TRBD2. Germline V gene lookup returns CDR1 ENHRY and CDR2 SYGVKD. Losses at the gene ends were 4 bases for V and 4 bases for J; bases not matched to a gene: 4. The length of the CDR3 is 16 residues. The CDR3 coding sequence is TGTGCCATCAGTGGGACTAGCGGGGGCACATACAATGAGCAGTTCTTC. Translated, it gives CAISGTSGGTYNEQFF.

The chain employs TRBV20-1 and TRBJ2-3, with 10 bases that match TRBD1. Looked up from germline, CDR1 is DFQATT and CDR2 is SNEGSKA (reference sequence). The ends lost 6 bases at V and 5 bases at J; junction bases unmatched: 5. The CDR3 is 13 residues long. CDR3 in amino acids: CSASGQGEDTQYF. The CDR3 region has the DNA TGCAGTGCCTCCGGACAGGGGGAAGATACGCAGTATTTT.

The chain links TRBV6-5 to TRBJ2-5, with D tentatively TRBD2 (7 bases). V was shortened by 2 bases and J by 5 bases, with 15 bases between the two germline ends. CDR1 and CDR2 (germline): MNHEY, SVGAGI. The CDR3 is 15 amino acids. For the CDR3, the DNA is TGTGCCAGCAGTTACACGCGGGGGCACGCTGAGACCCAGTACTTC. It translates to CASSYTRGHAETQYF.

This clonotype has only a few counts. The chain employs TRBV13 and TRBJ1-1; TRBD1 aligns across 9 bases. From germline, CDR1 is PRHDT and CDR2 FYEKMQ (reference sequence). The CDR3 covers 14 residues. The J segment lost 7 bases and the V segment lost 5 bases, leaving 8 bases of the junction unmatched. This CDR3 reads CASSRGQGVGEAFF. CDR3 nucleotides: TGTGCCAGCAGCCGGGGACAGGGTGTTGGTGAAGCTTTCTTT.

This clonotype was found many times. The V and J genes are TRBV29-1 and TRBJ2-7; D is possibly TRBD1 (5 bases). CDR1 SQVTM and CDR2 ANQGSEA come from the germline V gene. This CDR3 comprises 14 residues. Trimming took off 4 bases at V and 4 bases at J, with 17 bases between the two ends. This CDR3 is CSVGRIGAVYEQYF. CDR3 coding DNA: TGCAGCGTTGGCCGTATAGGGGCGGTTTACGAGCAGTACTTC.

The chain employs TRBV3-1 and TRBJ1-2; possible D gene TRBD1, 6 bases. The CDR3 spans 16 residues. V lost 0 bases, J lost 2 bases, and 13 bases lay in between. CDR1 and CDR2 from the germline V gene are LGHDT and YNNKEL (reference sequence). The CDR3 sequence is CASSQDKGVFNYGYTF. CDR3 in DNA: TGTGCCAGCAGCCAAGATAAGGGGGTGTTCAACTATGGCTACACCTTC.

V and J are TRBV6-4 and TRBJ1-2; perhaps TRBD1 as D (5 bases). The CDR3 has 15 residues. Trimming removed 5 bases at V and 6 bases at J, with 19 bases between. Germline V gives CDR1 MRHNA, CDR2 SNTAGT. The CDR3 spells CASSLFFGTVDGYTF. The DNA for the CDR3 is TGTGCCAGCAGTCTTTTTTTCGGGACGGTCGATGGCTACACCTTC.

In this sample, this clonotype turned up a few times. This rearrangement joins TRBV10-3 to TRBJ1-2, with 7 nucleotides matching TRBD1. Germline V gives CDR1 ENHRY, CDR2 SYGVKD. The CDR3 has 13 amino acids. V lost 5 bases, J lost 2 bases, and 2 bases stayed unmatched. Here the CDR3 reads CAISRDSNYGYTF. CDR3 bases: TGTGCCATCAGTAGGGACAGCAACTATGGCTACACCTTC.

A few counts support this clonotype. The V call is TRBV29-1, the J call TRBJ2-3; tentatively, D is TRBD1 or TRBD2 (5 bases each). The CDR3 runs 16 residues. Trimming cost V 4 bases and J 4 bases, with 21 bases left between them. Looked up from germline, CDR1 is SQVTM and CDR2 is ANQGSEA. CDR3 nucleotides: TGCAGCGTTGTATGGTTAGGGGACGGGGCTCCAGATACGCAGTATTTT. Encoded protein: CSVVWLGDGAPDTQYF.

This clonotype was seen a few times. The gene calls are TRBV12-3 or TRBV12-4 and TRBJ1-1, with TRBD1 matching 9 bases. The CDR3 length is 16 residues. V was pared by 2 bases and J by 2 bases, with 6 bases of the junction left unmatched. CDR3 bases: TGTGCCAGCAGTTTACTACCGGGACAGGGTAACACTGAAGCTTTCTTT. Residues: CASSLLPGQGNTEAFF.

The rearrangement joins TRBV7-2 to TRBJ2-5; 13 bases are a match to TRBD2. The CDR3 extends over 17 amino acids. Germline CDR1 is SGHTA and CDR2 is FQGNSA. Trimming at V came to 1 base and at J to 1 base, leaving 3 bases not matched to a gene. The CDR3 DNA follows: TGTGCCAGCAGCTTAGTACGACTAGCGGGGGGCCAAGAGACCCAGTACTTC. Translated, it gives CASSLVRLAGGQETQYF.

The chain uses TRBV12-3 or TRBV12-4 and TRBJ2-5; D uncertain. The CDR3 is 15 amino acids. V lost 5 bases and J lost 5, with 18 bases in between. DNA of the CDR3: TGTGCCAGCAGTGCATCGGCTCTGCTTTTTGAGACCCAGTACTTC. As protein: CASSASALLFETQYF.

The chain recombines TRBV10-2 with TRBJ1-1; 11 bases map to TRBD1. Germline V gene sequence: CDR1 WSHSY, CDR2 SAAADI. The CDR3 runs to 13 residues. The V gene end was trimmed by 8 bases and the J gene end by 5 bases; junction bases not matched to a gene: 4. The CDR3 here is CASGGQGGTEAFF. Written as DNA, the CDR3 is TGCGCCAGCGGGGGACAGGGGGGAACTGAAGCTTTCTTT.

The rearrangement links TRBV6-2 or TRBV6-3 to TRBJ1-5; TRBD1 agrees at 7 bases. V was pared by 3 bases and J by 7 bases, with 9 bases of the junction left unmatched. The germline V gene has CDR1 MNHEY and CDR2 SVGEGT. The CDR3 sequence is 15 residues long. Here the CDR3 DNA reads TGTGCCAGCAGTTATTACGACAGGGTCGGGCAGCCCCAGCATTTT. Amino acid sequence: CASSYYDRVGQPQHF.